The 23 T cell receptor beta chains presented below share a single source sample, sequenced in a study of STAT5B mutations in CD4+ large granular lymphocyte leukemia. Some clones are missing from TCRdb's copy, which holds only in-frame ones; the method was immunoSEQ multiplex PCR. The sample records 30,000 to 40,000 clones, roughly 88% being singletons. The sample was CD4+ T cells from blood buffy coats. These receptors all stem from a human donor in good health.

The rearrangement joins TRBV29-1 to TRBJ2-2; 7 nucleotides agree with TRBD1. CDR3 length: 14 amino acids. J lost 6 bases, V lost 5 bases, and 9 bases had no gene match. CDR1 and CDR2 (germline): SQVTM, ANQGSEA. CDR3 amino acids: CSVSRRQGAGELFF. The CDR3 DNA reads TGCAGCGTTTCTAGGCGGCAGGGGGCCGGGGAGCTGTTTTTT.

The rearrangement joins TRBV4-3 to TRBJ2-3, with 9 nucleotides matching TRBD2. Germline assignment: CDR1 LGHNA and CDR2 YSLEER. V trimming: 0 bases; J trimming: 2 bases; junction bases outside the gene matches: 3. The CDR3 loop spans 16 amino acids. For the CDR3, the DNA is TGCGCCAGCAGCCAAGAAGCGGGGGGTTACACAGATACGCAGTATTTT. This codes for CASSQEAGGYTDTQYF.

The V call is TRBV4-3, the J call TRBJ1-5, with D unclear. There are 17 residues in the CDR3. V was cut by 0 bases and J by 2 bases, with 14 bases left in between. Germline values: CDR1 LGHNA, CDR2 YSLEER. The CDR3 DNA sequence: TGCGCCAGCAGCCAAGAGACGGGTCTGCTCGGCAATCAGCCCCAGCATTTT. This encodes CASSQETGLLGNQPQHF.

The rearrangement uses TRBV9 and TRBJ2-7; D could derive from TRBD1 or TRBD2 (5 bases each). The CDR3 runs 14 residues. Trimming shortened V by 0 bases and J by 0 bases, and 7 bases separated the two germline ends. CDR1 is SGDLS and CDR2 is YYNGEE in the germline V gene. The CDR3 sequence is CASSVEGSSYEQYF. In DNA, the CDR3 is TGTGCCAGCAGCGTAGAGGGGAGCTCCTACGAGCAGTACTTC.

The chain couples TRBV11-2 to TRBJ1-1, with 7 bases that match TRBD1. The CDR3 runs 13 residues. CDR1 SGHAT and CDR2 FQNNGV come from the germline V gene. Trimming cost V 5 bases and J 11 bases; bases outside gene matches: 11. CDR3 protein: CASSDQGGARAFF. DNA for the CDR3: TGTGCCAGCAGCGATCAAGGGGGCGCAAGGGCTTTCTTT.

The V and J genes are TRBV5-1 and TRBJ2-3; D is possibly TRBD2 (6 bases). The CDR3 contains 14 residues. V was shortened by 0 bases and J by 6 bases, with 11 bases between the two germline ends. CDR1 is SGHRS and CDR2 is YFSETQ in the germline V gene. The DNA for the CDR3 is TGCGCCAGCAGCTTGGACTCCGCGGGGGATACGCAGTATTTT. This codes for CASSLDSAGDTQYF.

This CDR3 reads CASSLEGQGLNQPQHF. The CDR3 coding sequence is TGTGCCAGCAGCTTAGAGGGACAGGGATTAAATCAGCCCCAGCATTTT. V gene TRBV7-8 combines with J gene TRBJ1-5, with 9 bases that match TRBD1. Looked up from germline, CDR1 is SGHVS and CDR2 is FQNEAQ. J was trimmed by 4 bases and V by 1 base; bases with no gene match: 5. The CDR3 is made up of 16 amino acids.

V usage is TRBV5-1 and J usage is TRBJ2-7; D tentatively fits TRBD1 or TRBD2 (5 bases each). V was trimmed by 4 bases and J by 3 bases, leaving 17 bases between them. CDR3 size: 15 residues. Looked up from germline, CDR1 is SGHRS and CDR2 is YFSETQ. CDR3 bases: TGCGCCAGCAGCCCGGGGTCCTCGAGGGGCTACGAGCAGTACTTC. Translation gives CASSPGSSRGYEQYF. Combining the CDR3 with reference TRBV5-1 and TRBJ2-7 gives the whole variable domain KAGVTQTPRYLIKTRGQQVTLSCSPISGHRSVSWYQQTPGQGLQFLFEYFSETQRNKGNFPGRFSGRQFSNSRSEMNVSTLELGDSALYLCASSPGSSRGYEQYFGPGTRLTVT.

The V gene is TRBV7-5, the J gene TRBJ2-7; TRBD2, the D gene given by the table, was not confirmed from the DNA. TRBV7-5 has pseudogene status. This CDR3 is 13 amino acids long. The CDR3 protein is CAGSAAGPYEQYF. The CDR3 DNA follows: TGTGCCGGGTCAGCGGCGGGGCCCTACGAGCAGTACTTC.

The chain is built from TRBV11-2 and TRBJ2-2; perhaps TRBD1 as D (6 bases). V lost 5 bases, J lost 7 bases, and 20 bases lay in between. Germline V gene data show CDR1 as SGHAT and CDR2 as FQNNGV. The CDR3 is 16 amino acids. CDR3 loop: CASSRTGTLGIGELFF. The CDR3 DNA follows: TGTGCCAGCAGCCGGACCGGGACATTAGGTATCGGGGAGCTGTTTTTT.

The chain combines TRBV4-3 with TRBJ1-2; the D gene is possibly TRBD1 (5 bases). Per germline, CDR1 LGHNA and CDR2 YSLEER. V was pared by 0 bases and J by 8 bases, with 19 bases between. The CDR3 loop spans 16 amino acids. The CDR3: CASSQDHHRGNGGYTF. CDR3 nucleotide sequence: TGCGCCAGCAGCCAAGATCACCACCGGGGGAATGGAGGCTACACCTTC.

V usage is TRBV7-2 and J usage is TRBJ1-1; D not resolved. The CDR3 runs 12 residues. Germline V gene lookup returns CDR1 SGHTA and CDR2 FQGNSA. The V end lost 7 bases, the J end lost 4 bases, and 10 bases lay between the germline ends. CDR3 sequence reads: CASKRRATEAFF. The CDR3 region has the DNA TGTGCCAGCAAACGACGCGCCACTGAAGCTTTCTTT.

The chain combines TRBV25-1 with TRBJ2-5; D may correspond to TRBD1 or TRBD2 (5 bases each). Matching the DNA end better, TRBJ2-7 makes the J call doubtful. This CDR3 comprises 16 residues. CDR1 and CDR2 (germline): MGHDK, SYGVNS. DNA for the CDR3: TGTGCCAGCAGTGGTCCCGCCCGGGGCCCATCCTACGAGCAGTACTTC. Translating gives CASSGPARGPSYEQYF.

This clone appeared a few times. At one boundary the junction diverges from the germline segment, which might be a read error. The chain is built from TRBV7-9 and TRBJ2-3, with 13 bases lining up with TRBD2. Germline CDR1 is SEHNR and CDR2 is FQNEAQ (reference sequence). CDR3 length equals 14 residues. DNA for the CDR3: TGTGCCAGCAGCCTAAGCTCACTAGCGGGGGGGAAAGGGTTT. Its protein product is CASSLSSLAGGKGF.

The CDR3 nucleotides are TGCGCCAGCAGCCCCCTGGATGGGCAGCGCCACTCCTACGAGCAGTACTTC. Protein: CASSPLDGQRHSYEQYF. The chain employs TRBV5-1 and TRBJ2-7, with no clear D. The CDR3 covers 17 residues. Trimming took 4 bases from V and 0 from J, leaving 20 bases between them. The germline V gene encodes CDR1 SGHRS and CDR2 YFSETQ.

The CDR3 bases are TGCGCCAGCCAAGGGGGTTGGAGTCGGACTGAAGCTTTCTTT. It specifies CASQGGWSRTEAFF. The chain carries TRBV4-1 and TRBJ1-1; a possible D gene is TRBD1 (6 bases). The germline V gene has CDR1 MGHRA and CDR2 YSYEKL. This CDR3 is 14 amino acids long. V lost 8 bases and J lost 5, with 18 bases in between.

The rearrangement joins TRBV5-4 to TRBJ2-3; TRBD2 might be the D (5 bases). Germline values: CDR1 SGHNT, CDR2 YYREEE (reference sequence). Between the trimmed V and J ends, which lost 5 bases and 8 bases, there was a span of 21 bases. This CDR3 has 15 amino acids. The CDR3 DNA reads TGTGCCAGCAGTCATACCTCCTCCAGCGGACGTACGCAGTATTTT. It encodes CASSHTSSSGRTQYF.

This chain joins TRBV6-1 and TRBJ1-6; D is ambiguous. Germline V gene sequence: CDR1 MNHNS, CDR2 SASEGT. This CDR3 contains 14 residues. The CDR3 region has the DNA TGTGCAACTATCCGGTCGTCCTTATCTGGGACCCTCCACTTT. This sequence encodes CATIRSSLSGTLHF.

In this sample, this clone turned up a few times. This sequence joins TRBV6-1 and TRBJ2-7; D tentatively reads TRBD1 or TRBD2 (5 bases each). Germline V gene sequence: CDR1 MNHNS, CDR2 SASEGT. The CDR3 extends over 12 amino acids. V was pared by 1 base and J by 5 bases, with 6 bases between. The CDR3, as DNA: TGTGCCAGCAGTGAAGTGGGGGACGAGCAGTACTTC. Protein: CASSEVGDEQYF.

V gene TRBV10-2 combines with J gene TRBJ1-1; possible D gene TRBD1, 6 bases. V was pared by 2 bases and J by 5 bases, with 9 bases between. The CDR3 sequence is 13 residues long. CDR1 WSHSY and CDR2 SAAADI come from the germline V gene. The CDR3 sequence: CASSEQGITEAFF. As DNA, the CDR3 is TGCGCCAGCAGTGAGCAGGGGATAACTGAAGCTTTCTTT.

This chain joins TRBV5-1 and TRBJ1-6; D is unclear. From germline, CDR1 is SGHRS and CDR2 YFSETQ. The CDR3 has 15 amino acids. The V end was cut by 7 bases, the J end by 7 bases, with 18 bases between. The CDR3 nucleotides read TGCGCCAGCCGGGTCCGGGAGGGAGGAAATTCACCCCTCCACTTT. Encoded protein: CASRVREGGNSPLHF.

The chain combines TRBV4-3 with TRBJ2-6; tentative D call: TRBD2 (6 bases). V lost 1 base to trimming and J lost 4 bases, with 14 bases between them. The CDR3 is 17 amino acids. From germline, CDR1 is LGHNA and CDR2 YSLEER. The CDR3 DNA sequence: TGCGCCAGCAGCCAAGTGGGGGGTAGTAAAGGGGCCAACGTCCTGACTTTC. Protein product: CASSQVGGSKGANVLTF.

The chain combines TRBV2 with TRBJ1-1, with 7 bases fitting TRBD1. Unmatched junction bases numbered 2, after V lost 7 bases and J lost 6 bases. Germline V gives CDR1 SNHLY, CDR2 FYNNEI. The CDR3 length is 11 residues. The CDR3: CASKGTAEAFF. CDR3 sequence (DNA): TGTGCCAGCAAGGGGACAGCTGAAGCTTTCTTT. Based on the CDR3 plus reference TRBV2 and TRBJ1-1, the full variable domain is EPEVTQTPSHQVTQMGQEVILRCVPISNHLYFYWYRQILGQKVEFLVSFYNNEISEKSEIFDDQFSVERPDGSNFTLKIRSTKLEDSAMYFCASKGTAEAFFGQGTRLTVV.